This T cell receptor (beta chain) was observed in a study of cytomegalovirus exposure and HLA in healthy donors. The data were produced by immunoSEQ multiplex PCR, yet TCRdb's version contains in-frame clones alone and is incomplete. The sample has 71,000 or so clones, over 85% seen once. CDR1 is SNHLY, CDR2 FYNNEI, per germline. Trimming removed 6 bases from V and 7 bases from J, with 13 bases in between. This CDR3 spans 12 amino acids. This clonotype was obtained from a man younger than 35 in good health and CMV-seropositive. This sequence joins TRBV2 and TRBJ2-7; D is possibly TRBD1 (5 bases). Sequencing was performed on PBMCs. The CDR3 spells CASRRDSLEQYF. CDR3 nucleotides: TGTGCCAGCAGACGAGACAGCCTTGAGCAGTACTTC.